This is a list of T cell receptor beta chains from one sample in a study of CD8 T cells in Susac syndrome. Each CDR3 protein gets one entry after TCRdb re-called the immunoSEQ multiplex PCR reads with MiXCR. The repertoire holds fewer than 200,000 distinct CDR3 sequences, with about 91% as singletons. The sample taken for sequencing was CD4+ T cells from PBMCs. The source is a human donor with Susac syndrome. Each CDR3 is given with its conserved first and last residue. The order of the fields is CDR3 protein, CDR3 DNA, D gene, clone size, V gene, J gene. A D gene is named only where the DNA matches it firmly. Only part of the rows carry a size: once, few, many, or a class if the clone is expanded.

CASIAGAPVGEQFF,TGTGCCAGCATAGCGGGAGCACCAGTGGGTGAGCAGTTCTTC,TRBD2,-,TRBV2,TRBJ2-1
CASSQDEGDSSYEQYF,TGCGCCAGCAGCCAAGATGAAGGTGATAGCTCCTACGAGCAGTACTTC,-,-,TRBV4-1,TRBJ2-7
CASSAGAPSPITFF,TGTGCCAGCAGCGCCGGGGCTCCCTCACCCATAACTTTCTTT,-,-,TRBV27,TRBJ1-1
CASSQDRGLATNEKLFF,TGTGCCAGCAGCCAAGACAGGGGACTTGCAACTAATGAAAAACTGTTTTTT,-,-,TRBV4-2,TRBJ1-4
CSVVVRGTQYF,TGCAGCGTTGTAGTCAGGGGGACGCAGTATTTT,TRBD1,-,TRBV29-1,TRBJ2-3
CAWTRGDYGYTF,TGTGCCTGGACCAGGGGGGACTATGGCTACACCTTC,TRBD1,-,TRBV30,TRBJ1-2
CASSLAPQGGVDYGYTF,TGTGCCAGCAGTTTAGCCCCCCAGGGTGGAGTCGACTATGGCTACACCTTC,-,-,TRBV12-3/TRBV12-4,TRBJ1-2
CASSRQARLSRAFF,TGTGCCAGCAGTAGACAGGCCCGCCTTAGTAGGGCTTTCTTT,-,-,TRBV12-3/TRBV12-4,TRBJ1-1
CSARARFRSNQPQHF,TGCAGTGCTAGAGCCAGGTTTCGTAGCAATCAGCCCCAGCATTTT,-,-,TRBV20-1,TRBJ1-5
CASSVRSGLSEAFF,TGTGCCAGTAGTGTCCGATCAGGTTTGAGTGAAGCTTTCTTT,-,-,TRBV19,TRBJ1-1
CASRTGGISMNTEAFF,TGTGCCAGCAGAACAGGGGGCATTTCGATGAACACTGAAGCTTTCTTT,TRBD1,-,TRBV6-6,TRBJ1-1
CSAREGQGEAFF,TGCAGTGCTAGAGAGGGACAGGGAGAAGCTTTCTTT,TRBD1,-,TRBV20-1,TRBJ1-1
CAWTLKRTGPTEAFF,TGTGCCTGGACCTTAAAACGGACAGGACCCACTGAAGCTTTCTTT,TRBD1,-,TRBV30,TRBJ1-1
CASSLGQGKKLFF,TGCGCCAGCAGCTTGGGACAGGGGAAAAAACTGTTTTTT,TRBD1,-,TRBV5-1,TRBJ1-4
CASSFSGQGYADTQYF,TGTGCCAGCAGTTTTTCGGGACAGGGTTATGCAGATACGCAGTATTTT,TRBD1,-,TRBV12-3/TRBV12-4,TRBJ2-3
CATSDQGSEAFF,TGTGCCACCAGTGATCAGGGGTCTGAAGCTTTCTTT,-,-,TRBV24-1,TRBJ1-1
CASGLGQGSNQPQHF,TGTGCTAGTGGTTTGGGACAGGGAAGCAATCAGCCCCAGCATTTT,TRBD1,-,TRBV12-5,TRBJ1-5
CASSSTGGSSYEQYF,TGTGCCAGCAGTTCGACAGGGGGGAGCTCCTACGAGCAGTACTTC,TRBD1,-,TRBV14,TRBJ2-7
CASSDSGGSYNEQFF,TGTGCCAGCAGCGATAGCGGAGGCTCCTACAATGAGCAGTTCTTC,-,few,TRBV7-2,TRBJ2-1
CASSPERLSYNEQFF,TGCGCCAGCAGCCCGGAGAGACTCTCCTACAATGAGCAGTTCTTC,-,-,TRBV5-1,TRBJ2-1
CASSFWDRGNQPQHF,TGTGCCAGCAGTTTTTGGGACAGGGGTAATCAGCCCCAGCATTTT,TRBD1,-,TRBV12-3/TRBV12-4,TRBJ1-5
CASSFSRRGGYTF,TGTGCCAGCAGCTTTAGTCGAAGGGGTGGCTACACCTTC,-,-,TRBV5-6,TRBJ1-2
CASSAGQTYGYTF,TGTGCCAGCAGCGCCGGACAGACCTATGGCTACACCTTC,-,-,TRBV9,TRBJ1-2
CSARPTTGNYEQYF,TGCAGTGCTAGACCTACAACAGGGAACTACGAGCAGTACTTC,-,few,TRBV20-1,TRBJ2-7
CASSEEVGVGIQYF,TGTGCCAGCAGTGAAGAGGTGGGAGTGGGCATTCAGTACTTC,-,-,TRBV6-1,TRBJ2-4
CSARQANTEAFF,TGCAGCGCTAGACAGGCGAACACTGAAGCTTTCTTT,-,-,TRBV29-1,TRBJ1-1
CASSAKTGGLGYTF,TGTGCCAGCAGCGCAAAGACAGGGGGCCTCGGCTACACCTTC,TRBD1,-,TRBV12-3/TRBV12-4,TRBJ1-2
CASSFGGVKETQYF,TGTGCCAGCAGTTTTGGAGGGGTGAAGGAGACCCAGTACTTC,-,-,TRBV5-4,TRBJ2-5